The source of this T cell receptor (beta chain) is a study of CD8 T cells in ankylosing spondylitis. This CDR3 has 14 residues. The V gene end was trimmed by 4 bases and the J gene end by 7 bases; junction bases not matched to a gene: 5. Germline-derived CDR1 and CDR2 are LGHNA and YSLEER. Quantitative 5'-RACE with molecular barcodes was used to make the TCR beta libraries. TCRdb reanalysed the 5' RACE reads using MiXCR and keeps one entry per CDR3 protein. The data contain some 200,000 distinct CDR3 sequences, around 7.9% of them singletons. Whole-study results and caveats: Ankylosing spondylitis blood seemed to carry a telltale TCR beta motif made of fewer than ten highly homologous variants. Reportedly, matched ankylosing spondylitis synovial fluid was significantly enriched for disease-linked clones. Earlier reports found some motif variants in synovial fluid and blood in reactive arthritis.

The table lists this clonotype with many counts. Its antigen remains unknown. Sequencing was performed on blood, either unsorted or a sorted T cell fraction (not recorded which). The chain recombines TRBV4-3 with TRBJ1-5, with 9 nucleotides matching TRBD1. The source of this sequence is a male donor with ankylosing spondylitis. This chain's CDR3 is CASSPDRGEQPQHF. In DNA, the CDR3 is TGCGCCAGCAGCCCGGACAGGGGAGAACAGCCCCAGCATTTT.